A selection of T cell receptor beta chains follows, all from one sample in a study of identical twins. TCRdb re-called the 5' RACE reads with MiXCR, one entry per CDR3 protein. In the table there are around 200,000 distinct CDR3 sequences, roughly a tenth of which are singletons. The sequencing input was memory (CD45RO+) T cells sorted from blood. The receptors come from a woman between 18 and 29 years old in good health. Both conserved end residues are part of each CDR3. D genes are given only for firm matches. Size values are once, few and many counts, or a class for expanded clones, and some rows have none.

>NA|TRBJ2-3|TRBV11-2|NA
CASSLVVDSNTQYF
TGTGCCAGCAGCTTAGTTGTGGACTCAAATACGCAGTATTTT
>NA|TRBJ2-5|TRBV2|NA
CASLEAPPPETQYF
TGTGCCAGCCTGGAGGCCCCTCCGCCGGAGACCCAGTACTTC
>NA|TRBJ2-7|TRBV20-1|many
CSAGIYEQYF
TGCAGTGCTGGTATCTACGAGCAGTACTTC
>NA|TRBJ2-3|TRBV10-3|few
CATGREADTQYF
TGTGCCACGGGACGCGAGGCAGATACGCAGTATTTT
>TRBD2|TRBJ2-5|TRBV6-5|NA
CASSYWGSGEETQYF
TGTGCCAGCAGTTATTGGGGGAGCGGGGAAGAGACCCAGTACTTC
>NA|TRBJ2-5|TRBV7-2|NA
CASSFTGMGTQYF
TGTGCCAGCAGCTTCACAGGGATGGGGACCCAGTACTTC
>TRBD1|TRBJ2-2|TRBV30|NA
CASEGQGNTGELFF
TGTGCCTCCGAGGGACAGGGGAACACCGGGGAGCTGTTTTTT
>TRBD2|TRBJ2-1|TRBV20-1|few
CSARDRVAGEIGEQFF
TGCAGTGCTAGAGATAGAGTAGCGGGAGAAATAGGTGAGCAGTTCTTC
>TRBD2|TRBJ2-1|TRBV7-6|NA
CASSSGLAATYNEQFF
TGTGCCAGCAGCTCGGGACTAGCGGCCACCTACAATGAGCAGTTCTTC
>NA|TRBJ2-5|TRBV4-2|few
CASSQDHRRQETQYF
TGTGCCAGCAGCCAAGATCATCGCCGCCAAGAGACCCAGTACTTC
>NA|TRBJ1-1|TRBV7-2|NA
CASSFAQSNTEAFF
TGTGCCAGCAGCTTCGCACAGTCGAACACTGAAGCTTTCTTT
>NA|TRBJ2-1|TRBV10-2|few
CATTVGVTEQFF
TGCGCAACAACGGTGGGAGTAACTGAGCAGTTCTTC
>NA|TRBJ1-4|TRBV5-1|NA
CASKQHPTNEKLFF
TGCGCCAGCAAGCAACACCCAACTAATGAAAAACTGTTTTTT
>NA|TRBJ1-2|TRBV6-5|few
CASSYYRGNSYGYTF
TGTGCCAGCAGTTACTATCGGGGGAACAGCTATGGCTACACCTTC
>TRBD1|TRBJ2-3|TRBV24-1|few
CATSPGQGFADTQYF
TGTGCCACCAGTCCGGGACAGGGTTTTGCAGATACGCAGTATTTT
>TRBD2|TRBJ2-5|TRBV20-1|NA
CSARDVSGSQETQYF
TGCAGTGCTAGAGACGTTAGCGGGAGTCAGGAGACCCAGTACTTC
>NA|TRBJ2-1|TRBV3-1|many
CASSRLGSSYNEQFF
TGTGCCAGCAGTCGACTAGGAAGCTCCTACAATGAGCAGTTCTTC
>NA|TRBJ1-1|TRBV3-1|many
CASSQDGQGFEAFF
TGTGCCAGCAGCCAAGATGGTCAGGGGTTTGAAGCTTTCTTT
>NA|TRBJ2-1|TRBV9|many
CASSPGTDSNEQFF
TGTGCCAGCAGCCCTGGGACTGACAGCAATGAGCAGTTCTTC
>NA|TRBJ1-1|TRBV5-1|many
CASSLFMNTEAFF
TGCGCCAGCAGCTTGTTTATGAACACTGAAGCTTTCTTT
>NA|TRBJ1-1|TRBV7-9|many
CASSPQTFTEAFF
TGTGCCAGCAGCCCCCAGACTTTCACTGAAGCTTTCTTT
>TRBD1|TRBJ2-1|TRBV7-8|once
CASSLLGTAYNEQFF
TGTGCCAGCAGCTTGCTCGGGACAGCCTACAATGAGCAGTTCTTC
>TRBD1|TRBJ2-1|TRBV3-1|many
CASSHGTGGAVNEQFF
TGTGCCAGCAGCCATGGGACAGGGGGCGCAGTAAATGAGCAGTTCTTC
>TRBD1|TRBJ2-1|TRBV7-9|once
CASSSSQGASYNEQFF
TGTGCCAGCAGCTCATCTCAGGGGGCCTCTTACAATGAGCAGTTCTTC
>TRBD2|TRBJ2-5|TRBV12-3/TRBV12-4|NA
CASTSGLAGLQETQYF
TGTGCCAGCACAAGTGGACTAGCGGGACTCCAAGAGACCCAGTACTTC
>TRBD1|TRBJ1-3|TRBV3-1|NA
CASTSWTGGSGNTIYF
TGTGCCAGCACCTCCTGGACAGGGGGCTCTGGAAACACCATATATTTT
>NA|TRBJ2-3|TRBV4-1|few
CASSRRSVSTDTQYF
TGCGCCAGCAGTCGTCGGAGCGTTAGCACAGATACGCAGTATTTT
>NA|TRBJ2-7|TRBV29-1|NA
CSVVSGTLLEQYF
TGCAGCGTTGTATCAGGGACCTTACTCGAGCAGTACTTC
>NA|TRBJ1-2|TRBV14|few
CASSPLGQPGNYGYTF
TGTGCCAGCAGCCCTCTAGGACAGCCAGGGAACTATGGCTACACCTTC
>NA|TRBJ2-7|TRBV12-3/TRBV12-4|few
CASTRTASYEQYF
TGTGCCAGCACCAGGACAGCCTCCTACGAGCAGTACTTC
>NA|TRBJ2-5|TRBV5-1|few
CASSSDRPRGTKETQYF
TGCGCCAGCAGCTCCGACAGGCCTCGTGGGACCAAAGAGACCCAGTACTTC
>TRBD1|TRBJ2-3|TRBV9|NA
CASSFSDRSHTDTQYF
TGTGCCAGCAGCTTTTCGGACAGGTCTCACACAGATACGCAGTATTTT
>TRBD2|TRBJ2-3|TRBV11-2|NA
CASLPRPPGGFVVTDTQYF
TGTGCCAGCTTACCACGTCCCCCGGGGGGGTTCGTCGTCACAGATACGCAGTATTTT
>NA|TRBJ1-2|TRBV20-1|many
CSARDGRDYGYTF
TGCAGTGCTAGAGATGGGCGAGACTATGGCTACACCTTC
>TRBD2|TRBJ2-5|TRBV5-1|NA
CASSLATSGGQETQYF
TGCGCCAGCAGCTTGGCCACTAGCGGGGGACAAGAGACCCAGTACTTC
>NA|TRBJ1-5|TRBV2|few
CASTYNNQPQHF
TGTGCCAGCACCTATAACAATCAGCCCCAGCATTTT
>NA|TRBJ2-5|TRBV5-5|few
CASSPGGSQETQYF
TGTGCCAGCAGCCCTGGTGGGAGTCAAGAGACCCAGTACTTC
>NA|TRBJ2-7|TRBV12-3/TRBV12-4|few
CASSFGDHSYEQYF
TGTGCCAGCAGTTTCGGGGACCACTCCTACGAGCAGTACTTC
>NA|TRBJ2-7|TRBV9|few
CASSVAQGGEQYF
TGTGCCAGCAGCGTGGCCCAAGGGGGCGAGCAGTACTTC
>TRBD2|TRBJ2-7|TRBV10-2|many
CASSQSGAGGQAQYF
TGCGCCAGCAGTCAGTCAGGAGCGGGAGGTCAAGCGCAGTACTTC
>TRBD2|TRBJ2-5|TRBV2|few
CASGGSSGETQYF
TGTGCCAGCGGGGGATCTAGCGGCGAGACCCAGTACTTC
>NA|TRBJ2-5|TRBV12-3/TRBV12-4|few
CASTQIGETQYF
TGTGCCAGCACCCAGATAGGGGAGACCCAGTACTTC
>TRBD2|TRBJ2-3|TRBV15|NA
CATSTGGGGPSDTQYF
TGTGCCACCAGCACCGGAGGCGGGGGACCCTCAGATACGCAGTATTTT
>TRBD1|TRBJ2-7|TRBV3-1|many
CASSPRDRAGEQYF
TGTGCCAGCAGCCCTCGGGACAGGGCTGGCGAGCAGTACTTC
>TRBD2|TRBJ2-7|TRBV27|few
CASSFFGGTTSYEQYF
TGTGCCAGCAGTTTCTTCGGTGGGACTACTTCTTACGAGCAGTACTTC